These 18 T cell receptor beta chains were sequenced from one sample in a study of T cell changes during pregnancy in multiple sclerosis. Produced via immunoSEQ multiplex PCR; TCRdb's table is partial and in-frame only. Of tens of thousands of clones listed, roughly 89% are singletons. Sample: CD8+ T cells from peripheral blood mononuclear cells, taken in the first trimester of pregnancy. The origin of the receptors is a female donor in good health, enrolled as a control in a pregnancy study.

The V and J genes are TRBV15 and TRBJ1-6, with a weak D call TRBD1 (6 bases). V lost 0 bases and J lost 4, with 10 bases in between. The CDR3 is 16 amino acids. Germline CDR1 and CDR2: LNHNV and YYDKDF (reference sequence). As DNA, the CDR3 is TGTGCCACCAGCAGAGAAGGGAGGGGGTATAATTCACCCCTCCACTTT. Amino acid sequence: CATSREGRGYNSPLHF.

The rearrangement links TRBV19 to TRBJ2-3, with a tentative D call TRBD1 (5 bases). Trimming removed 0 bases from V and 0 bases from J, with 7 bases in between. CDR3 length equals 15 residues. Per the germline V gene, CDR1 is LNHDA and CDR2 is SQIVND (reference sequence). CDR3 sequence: CASSIEGPSTDTQYF. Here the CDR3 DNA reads TGTGCCAGTAGTATAGAGGGGCCCAGCACAGATACGCAGTATTTT.

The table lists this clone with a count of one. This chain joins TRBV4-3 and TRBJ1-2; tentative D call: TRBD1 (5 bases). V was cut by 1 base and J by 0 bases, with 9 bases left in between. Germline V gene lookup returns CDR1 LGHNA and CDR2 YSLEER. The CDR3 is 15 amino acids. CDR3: CASSQVQGSNYGYTF. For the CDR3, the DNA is TGCGCCAGCAGCCAAGTTCAGGGTTCTAACTATGGCTACACCTTC.

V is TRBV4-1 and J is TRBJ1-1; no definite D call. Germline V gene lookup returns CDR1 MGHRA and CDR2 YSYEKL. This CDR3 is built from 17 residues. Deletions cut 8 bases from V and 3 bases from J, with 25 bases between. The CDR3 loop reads CASSPRPPGNWDTEAFF. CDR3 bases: TGCGCCAGCTCTCCTAGGCCGCCGGGGAATTGGGACACTGAAGCTTTCTTT.

CDR3 DNA sequence: TGTGCCAGCAGCTCCCGGGACAGGGATTACAATGAGCAGTTCTTC. Translation: CASSSRDRDYNEQFF. The genes are TRBV7-9 and TRBJ2-1, with TRBD1 matching 9 bases. Germline CDR1 reads SEHNR; CDR2 reads FQNEAQ (reference sequence). CDR3 size: 15 residues. V trimming: 4 bases; J trimming: 4 bases; junction bases outside the gene matches: 5.

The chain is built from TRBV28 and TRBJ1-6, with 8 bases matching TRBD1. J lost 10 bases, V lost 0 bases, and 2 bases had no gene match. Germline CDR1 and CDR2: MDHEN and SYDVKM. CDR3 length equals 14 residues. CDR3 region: CASSLWTGDSPLHF. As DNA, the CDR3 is TGTGCCAGCAGTTTATGGACAGGGGACTCACCCCTCCACTTT.

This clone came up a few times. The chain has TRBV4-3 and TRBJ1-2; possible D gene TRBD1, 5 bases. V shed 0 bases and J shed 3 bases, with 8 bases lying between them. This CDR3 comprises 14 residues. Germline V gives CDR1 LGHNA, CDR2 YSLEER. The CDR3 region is CASSQEGGDYGYTF. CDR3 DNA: TGCGCCAGCAGCCAAGAGGGAGGGGACTATGGCTACACCTTC.

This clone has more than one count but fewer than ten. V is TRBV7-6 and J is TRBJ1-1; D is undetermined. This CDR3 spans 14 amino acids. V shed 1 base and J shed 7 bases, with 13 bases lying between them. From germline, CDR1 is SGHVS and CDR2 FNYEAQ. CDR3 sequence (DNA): TGTGCCAGCAGCTTAGTCGGGGAGAGTGGTGAAGCTTTCTTT. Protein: CASSLVGESGEAFF.

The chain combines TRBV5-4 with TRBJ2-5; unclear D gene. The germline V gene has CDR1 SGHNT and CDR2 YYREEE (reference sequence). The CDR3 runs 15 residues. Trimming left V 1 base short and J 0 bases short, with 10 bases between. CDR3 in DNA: TGTGCCAGCAGCTTGCCAGCAGGTTACCAAGAGACCCAGTACTTC. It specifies CASSLPAGYQETQYF.

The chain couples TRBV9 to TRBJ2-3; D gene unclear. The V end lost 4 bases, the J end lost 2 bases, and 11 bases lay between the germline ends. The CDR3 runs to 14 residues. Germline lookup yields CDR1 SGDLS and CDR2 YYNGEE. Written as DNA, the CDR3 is TGTGCCAGCAGCTCTAACGCCTACACAGATACGCAGTATTTT. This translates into CASSSNAYTDTQYF.

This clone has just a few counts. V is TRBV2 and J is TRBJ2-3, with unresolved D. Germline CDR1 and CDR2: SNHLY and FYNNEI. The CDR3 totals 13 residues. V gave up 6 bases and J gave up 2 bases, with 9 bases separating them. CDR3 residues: CASSPSVTDTQYF. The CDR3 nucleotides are TGTGCCAGCAGCCCTTCGGTCACAGATACGCAGTATTTT.

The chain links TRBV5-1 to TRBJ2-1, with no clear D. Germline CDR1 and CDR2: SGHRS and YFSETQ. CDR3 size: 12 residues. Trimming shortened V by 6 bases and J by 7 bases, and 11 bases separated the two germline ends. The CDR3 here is CASTESGNEQFF. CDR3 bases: TGCGCCAGCACCGAATCCGGTAATGAGCAGTTCTTC. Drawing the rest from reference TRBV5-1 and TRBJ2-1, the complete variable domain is KAGVTQTPRYLIKTRGQQVTLSCSPISGHRSVSWYQQTPGQGLQFLFEYFSETQRNKGNFPGRFSGRQFSNSRSEMNVSTLELGDSALYLCASTESGNEQFFGPGTRLTVL.

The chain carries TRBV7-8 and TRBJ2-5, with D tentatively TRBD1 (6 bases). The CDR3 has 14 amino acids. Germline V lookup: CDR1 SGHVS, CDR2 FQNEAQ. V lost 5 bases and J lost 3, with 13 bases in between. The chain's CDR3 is CASSPRDKEETQYF. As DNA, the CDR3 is TGTGCCAGCAGCCCCCGGGACAAAGAAGAGACCCAGTACTTC.

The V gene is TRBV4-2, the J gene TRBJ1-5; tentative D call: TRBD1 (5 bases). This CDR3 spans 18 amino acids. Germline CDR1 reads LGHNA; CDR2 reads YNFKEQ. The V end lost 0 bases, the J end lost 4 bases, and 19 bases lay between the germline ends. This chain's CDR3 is CASSQDLWGVGGNQPQHF. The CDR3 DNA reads TGTGCCAGCAGCCAAGATTTGTGGGGGGTGGGGGGTAATCAGCCCCAGCATTTT.

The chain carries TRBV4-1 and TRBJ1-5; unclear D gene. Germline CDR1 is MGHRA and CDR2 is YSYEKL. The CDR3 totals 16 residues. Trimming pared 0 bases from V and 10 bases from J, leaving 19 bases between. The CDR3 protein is CASSQEWANSPGPQHF. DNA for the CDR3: TGCGCCAGCAGCCAAGAGTGGGCGAACAGCCCAGGACCCCAGCATTTT.

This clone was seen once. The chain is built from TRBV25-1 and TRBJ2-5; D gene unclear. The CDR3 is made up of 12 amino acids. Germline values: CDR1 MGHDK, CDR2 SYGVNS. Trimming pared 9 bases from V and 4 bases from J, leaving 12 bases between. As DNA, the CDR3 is TGTGCCAGTAAAACCGATAGAGAGACCCAGTACTTC. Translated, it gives CASKTDRETQYF.

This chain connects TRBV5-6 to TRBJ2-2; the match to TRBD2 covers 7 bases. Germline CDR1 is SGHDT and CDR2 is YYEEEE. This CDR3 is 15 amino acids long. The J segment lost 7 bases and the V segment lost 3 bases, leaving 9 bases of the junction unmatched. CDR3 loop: CASSSPRGDGGELFF. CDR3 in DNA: TGTGCCAGCAGCTCCCCCCGGGGGGATGGCGGGGAGCTGTTTTTT. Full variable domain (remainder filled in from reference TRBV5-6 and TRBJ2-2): DAGVTQSPTHLIKTRGQQVTLRCSPKSGHDTVSWYQQALGQGPQFIFQYYEEEERQRGNFPDRFSGHQFPNYSSELNVNALLLGDSALYLCASSSPRGDGGELFFGEGSRLTVL.

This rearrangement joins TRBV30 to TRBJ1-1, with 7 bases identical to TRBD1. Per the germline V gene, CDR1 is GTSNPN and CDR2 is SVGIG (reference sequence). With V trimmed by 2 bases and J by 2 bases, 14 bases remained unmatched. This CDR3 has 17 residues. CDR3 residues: CAWSSPQGVQGNTEAFF. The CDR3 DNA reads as TGTGCCTGGAGTTCCCCTCAGGGGGTTCAAGGTAACACTGAAGCTTTCTTT. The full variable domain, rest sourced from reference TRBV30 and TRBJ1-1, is SQTIHQWPATLVQPVGSPLSLECTVEGTSNPNLYWYRQAAGRGLQLLFYSVGIGQISSEVPQNLSASRPQDRQFILSSKKLLLSDSGFYLCAWSSPQGVQGNTEAFFGQGTRLTVV.